The sequence of this T cell receptor beta chain was determined in a study of T cells in Graves' hyperthyroidism and ophthalmopathy. General study points: Patients with ophthalmopathy were separated from those with stable hyperthyroidism by a 13 V-J model.

This clonotype has a count of ten or more. Its specificity is unknown. In the ophthalmopathy cohort, Clinical Activity Score was at least 3, NOSPECS grade at least 4, and duration under 3 months. PBMCs were derived from around 10 ml fresh peripheral blood. Germline trimming cut 5 bases from V and 2 bases from J; bases unmatched to any gene: 5. CDR3 length equals 14 residues. The germline CDR1 and CDR2 sequences are DFQATT and SNEGSKA (reference sequence). Researchers amplified the TCR beta CDR3 regions from RNA transcripts. HTBI primers drove first-round RT-PCR of the TCR CDR3. MiXCR was run by TCRdb on the multiplex PCR reads, yielding one entry per CDR3 protein. The sample holds roughly 400,000 distinct CDR3 sequences, about an eighth seen once.

The clonotype comes from a man aged 50-60 years with Graves' ophthalmopathy. The sample consisted of blood. This chain connects TRBV20-1 to TRBJ2-2; TRBD1 matches at 7 bases. The CDR3 bases are TGCAGTGCTCAGGGACAGACTAACACCGGGGAGCTGTTTTTT. This sequence encodes CSAQGQTNTGELFF.